The rows below give T cell receptor beta chains drawn from one sample of a study of vaccination effects on CD4 cells after COVID-19. TCRdb's copy holds only in-frame clones and misses some; the assay was immunoSEQ multiplex PCR. The sample records 55,000 to 75,000 clones, around 69% being singletons. The antigens for these receptors are not known. Here the sequenced sample was CD4+ T cells from PBMCs cultured with HCoV-NL63 spike peptides, taken before COVID-19 vaccination. These receptors were taken from a human donor who received a COVID-19 vaccine. Each CDR3 is given with its conserved first and last residue. The D gene is left open where the match is weak. Expanded clones are given a class, and other clones once, few, many or no size at all.

D gene | clone size | J gene | V gene | CDR3 protein | CDR3 DNA
TRBD2 | - | TRBJ2-2 | TRBV24-1 | CATSELGLAGVVDTGELFF | TGTGCCACCAGTGAGTTGGGACTAGCGGGGGTTGTCGACACCGGGGAGCTGTTTTTT
- | - | TRBJ1-1 | TRBV5-1 | CASSLTGDTEAFF | TGCGCCAGCAGCTTGACGGGGGACACTGAAGCTTTCTTT
TRBD2 | few | TRBJ2-5 | TRBV5-4 | CASSLGRGRETQYF | TGTGCCAGCAGCTTGGGGCGGGGGAGAGAGACCCAGTACTTC
- | few | TRBJ1-6 | TRBV5-1 | CASTDGPPGSPLHF | TGCGCCAGCACAGATGGTCCCCCCGGTTCACCCCTCCACTTT
- | once | TRBJ2-3 | TRBV27 | CASSRPPIDTQYF | TGTGCCAGCAGTCGCCCCCCGATAGATACGCAGTATTTT
- | - | TRBJ1-3 | TRBV5-8 | CASSFSEGNTIYF | TGTGCCAGCAGCTTCTCCGAAGGGAACACCATATATTTT
- | - | TRBJ2-1 | TRBV6-5 | CASIRLVGGEQFF | TGTGCCAGCATACGACTAGTCGGCGGTGAGCAGTTCTTC
TRBD2 | few | TRBJ2-2 | TRBV7-7 | CASSPSGGSTGELFF | TGTGCCAGCAGCCCCAGCGGGGGGTCCACCGGGGAGCTGTTTTTT
TRBD1 | - | TRBJ2-2 | TRBV7-9 | CASSLTGARNTGELFF | TGTGCCAGCAGCTTAACAGGGGCGAGGAACACCGGGGAGCTGTTTTTT
- | - | TRBJ2-6 | TRBV3-1/TRBV3-2 | CASSQSSGANVLTF | TGTGCCAGCAGCCAGTCCTCTGGGGCCAACGTCCTGACTTTC
- | - | TRBJ1-1 | TRBV19 | CASSIGTAIANTEAFF | TGTGCCAGTAGTATAGGGACAGCCATTGCAAACACTGAAGCTTTCTTT
- | - | TRBJ2-3 | TRBV7-2 | CASSLGPRNLGGGDTQYF | TGTGCCAGCAGCTTAGGTCCTCGGAATTTGGGCGGTGGGGATACGCAGTATTTT
TRBD2 | - | TRBJ2-1 | TRBV7-2 | CASSFSGGPGEQFF | TGTGCCAGCAGCTTTAGCGGGGGGCCCGGTGAGCAGTTCTTC
- | once | TRBJ1-1 | TRBV3-1/TRBV3-2 | CASSQDYFARRNTEAFF | TGTGCCAGCAGCCAAGATTATTTTGCCAGGAGGAACACTGAAGCTTTCTTT
- | - | TRBJ2-5 | TRBV7-2 | CASSFGSGMGRETQYF | TGTGCCAGCAGCTTTGGGTCCGGGATGGGGCGAGAGACCCAGTACTTC
- | - | TRBJ2-6 | TRBV6-1 | CASSDPSSGANVLTF | TGTGCCAGCAGTGACCCATCATCTGGGGCCAACGTCCTGACTTTC
- | few | TRBJ1-5 | TRBV2 | CASTSTSNQPQHF | TGTGCCAGCACCAGTACTAGCAATCAGCCCCAGCATTTT
- | few | TRBJ1-2 | TRBV7-9 | CASSLLDGYTF | TGTGCCAGCAGCTTATTGGATGGCTACACCTTC
- | - | TRBJ2-5 | TRBV19 | CASSAGLQETQYF | TGTGCCAGTAGCGCAGGATTACAAGAGACCCAGTACTTC
TRBD1 | - | TRBJ1-6 | TRBV5-5 | CASSAGTGGNNSPLHF | TGTGCCAGCAGCGCCGGGACAGGGGGTAATAATTCACCCCTCCACTTT
- | - | TRBJ2-2 | TRBV20-1 | CSASGPGRRTGELFF | TGCAGTGCTAGTGGCCCGGGACGGAGGACCGGGGAGCTGTTTTTT
TRBD1 | - | TRBJ1-5 | TRBV7-9 | CASSPGTGNQPQHF | TGTGCCAGCAGCCCCGGGACAGGCAATCAGCCCCAGCATTTT
- | - | TRBJ1-1 | TRBV7-9 | CASSLGTVRTEAFF | TGTGCCAGCAGCTTAGGGACGGTTCGTACTGAAGCTTTCTTT
- | - | TRBJ1-5 | TRBV10-2 | CASSRQDNQPQHF | TGCGCCAGCAGTCGACAGGACAATCAGCCCCAGCATTTT
TRBD2 | - | TRBJ2-3 | TRBV9 | CASSVVGSGTDTQYF | TGTGCCAGCAGCGTAGTTGGTAGCGGGACAGATACGCAGTATTTT
- | - | TRBJ1-2 | TRBV9 | CASSVVPNLAADGYTF | TGTGCCAGCAGCGTAGTCCCCAATCTGGCAGCCGATGGCTACACCTTC
TRBD1 | - | TRBJ1-2 | TRBV24-1 | CATSETGGGYTF | TGTGCCACCAGTGAGACAGGGGGGGGCTACACCTTC
TRBD1 | - | TRBJ1-2 | TRBV6-1 | CASSEAQGGLYGYTF | TGTGCCAGCAGTGAAGCGCAGGGGGGACTATATGGCTACACCTTC
- | - | TRBJ1-4 | TRBV6-6 | CASRLDSATNEKLFF | TGTGCCAGCAGGTTAGACTCTGCAACTAATGAAAAACTGTTTTTT
- | few | TRBJ1-1 | TRBV3-1/TRBV3-2 | CASSHGWAEAFF | TGTGCCAGCAGCCATGGGTGGGCTGAAGCTTTCTTT
- | - | TRBJ1-1 | TRBV11-3 | CASSLGQNTEAFF | TGTGCCAGCAGCTTAGGACAGAACACTGAAGCTTTCTTT
TRBD1 | - | TRBJ1-2 | TRBV19 | CASSGTGGGYGYTF | TGTGCCAGTAGTGGTACAGGGGGTGGCTATGGCTACACCTTC
- | - | TRBJ2-1 | TRBV5-1 | CASSLVPGDYNEQFF | TGCGCCAGCAGCTTGGTGCCAGGGGACTACAATGAGCAGTTCTTC
TRBD2 | - | TRBJ2-2 | TRBV5-1 | CASSLALAGVTGELFF | TGCGCCAGCAGCTTGGCTCTAGCGGGGGTTACCGGGGAGCTGTTTTTT
- | - | TRBJ2-5 | TRBV5-1 | CASSLATAPGKVGQYF | TGCGCCAGCAGCTTGGCCACTGCGCCCGGGAAAGTGGGCCAGTACTTC
TRBD2 | - | TRBJ2-1 | TRBV20-1 | CSASRVGLAALNEQFF | TGCAGTGCTAGTCGTGTCGGGCTAGCGGCCCTCAATGAGCAGTTCTTC
- | - | TRBJ1-5 | TRBV7-9 | CASSPTGQPQHF | TGTGCCAGCAGCCCTACCGGACAGCCCCAGCATTTT
- | few | TRBJ1-6 | TRBV19 | CASKRGGEGNSPLHF | TGTGCCAGCAAACGCGGCGGTGAGGGAAATTCACCCCTCCACTTT
- | - | TRBJ1-6 | TRBV21-1 | CASSAQRGLGSPLHF | TGTGCCAGCAGTGCCCAAAGAGGGCTGGGTTCACCCCTCCACTTT
TRBD1 | - | TRBJ2-1 | TRBV24-1 | CATSDTGGTPPYNEQFF | TGTGCCACCAGTGACACAGGGGGAACTCCTCCCTACAATGAGCAGTTCTTC
- | - | TRBJ1-5 | TRBV28 | CASSSAGGGNQPQHF | TGTGCCAGCAGTTCTGCGGGCGGCGGAAATCAGCCCCAGCATTTT
- | once | TRBJ2-4 | TRBV5-4 | CASSLWQAKNIQYF | TGTGCCAGCAGCTTGTGGCAGGCAAAAAACATTCAGTACTTC
- | - | TRBJ1-6 | TRBV5-8 | CASSWGNSPLHF | TGTGCCAGCAGCTGGGGGAATTCACCCCTCCACTTT
TRBD1 | once | TRBJ1-1 | TRBV7-3 | CASSAPGTGFGTEAFF | TGTGCCAGCAGTGCACCCGGGACAGGGTTTGGCACTGAAGCTTTCTTT
- | - | TRBJ2-3 | TRBV7-9 | CASSLEGRGVVTDTQYF | TGTGCCAGCAGCTTAGAAGGTCGCGGGGTGGTCACAGATACGCAGTATTTT
TRBD2 | once | TRBJ2-2 | TRBV7-7 | CASSLDLAGLPNTGELFF | TGTGCCAGCAGCTTAGATCTAGCGGGGTTACCGAACACCGGGGAGCTGTTTTTT
TRBD2 | few | TRBJ2-3 | TRBV27 | CASRHLIGGATDTQYF | TGTGCCAGCAGGCACCTTATCGGGGGGGCAACAGATACGCAGTATTTT
TRBD1 | - | TRBJ1-6 | TRBV18 | CASSPQGGTGQSPLHF | TGTGCCAGCTCACCACAAGGGGGGACAGGGCAATCACCCCTCCACTTT
TRBD1 | - | TRBJ2-2 | TRBV4-3 | CASSQSPPGQSNTGELFF | TGCGCCAGCAGCCAATCGCCACCGGGACAGTCGAACACCGGGGAGCTGTTTTTT
TRBD1 | once | TRBJ2-1 | TRBV28 | CASSSGQGTYNEQFF | TGTGCCAGCAGTTCAGGACAGGGGACCTACAATGAGCAGTTCTTC
- | few | TRBJ2-5 | TRBV28 | CASSPQAQAQETQYF | TGTGCCAGCAGCCCGCAGGCCCAGGCCCAAGAGACCCAGTACTTC
- | once | TRBJ2-6 | TRBV28 | CASSPSYIVGANVLTF | TGTGCCAGCAGTCCGTCATATATCGTGGGGGCCAACGTCCTGACTTTC